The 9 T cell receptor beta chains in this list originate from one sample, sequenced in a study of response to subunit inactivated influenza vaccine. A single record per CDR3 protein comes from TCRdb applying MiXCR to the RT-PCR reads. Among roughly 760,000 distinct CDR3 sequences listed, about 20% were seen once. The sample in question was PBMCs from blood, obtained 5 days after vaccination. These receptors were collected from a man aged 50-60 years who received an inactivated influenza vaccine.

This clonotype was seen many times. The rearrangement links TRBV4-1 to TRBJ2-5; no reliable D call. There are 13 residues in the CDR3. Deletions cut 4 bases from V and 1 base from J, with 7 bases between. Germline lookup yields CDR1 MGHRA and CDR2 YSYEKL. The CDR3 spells CASSRTAQETQYF. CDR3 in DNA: TGCGCCAGCAGCCGAACAGCCCAAGAGACCCAGTACTTC.

The chain's CDR3 is CSAHPGGRARNGELFF. In DNA, the CDR3 is TGCAGTGCCCACCCTGGGGGGAGGGCCAGAAACGGGGAGCTGTTTTTT. The chain employs TRBV20-1 and TRBJ2-2; 7 nucleotides match TRBD2. V was pared by 6 bases and J by 7 bases, with 17 bases of the junction left unmatched. There are 16 residues in the CDR3. Germline CDR1 DFQATT, CDR2 SNEGSKA (reference sequence).

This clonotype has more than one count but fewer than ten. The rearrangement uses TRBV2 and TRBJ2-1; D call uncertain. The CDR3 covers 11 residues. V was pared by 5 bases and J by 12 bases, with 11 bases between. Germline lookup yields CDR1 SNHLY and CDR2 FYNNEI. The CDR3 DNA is TGTGCCAGCAGTCTGAATAGTGGGCAGTTCTTC. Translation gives CASSLNSGQFF.

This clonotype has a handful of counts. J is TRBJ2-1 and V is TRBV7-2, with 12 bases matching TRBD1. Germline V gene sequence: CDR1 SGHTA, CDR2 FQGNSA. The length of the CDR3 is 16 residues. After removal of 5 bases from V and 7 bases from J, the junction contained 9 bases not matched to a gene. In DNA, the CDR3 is TGTGCCAGCAGCCTATCCGGGACAGGGGGCTGGAATGAGCAGTTCTTC. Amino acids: CASSLSGTGGWNEQFF.

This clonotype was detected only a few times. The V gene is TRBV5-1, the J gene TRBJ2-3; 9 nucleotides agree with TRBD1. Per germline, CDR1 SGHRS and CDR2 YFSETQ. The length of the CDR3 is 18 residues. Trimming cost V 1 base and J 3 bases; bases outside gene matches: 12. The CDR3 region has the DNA TGCGCCAGCAGCTTGTTCGGGACGGGGGACAGGGTTACAGATACGCAGTATTTT. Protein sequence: CASSLFGTGDRVTDTQYF.

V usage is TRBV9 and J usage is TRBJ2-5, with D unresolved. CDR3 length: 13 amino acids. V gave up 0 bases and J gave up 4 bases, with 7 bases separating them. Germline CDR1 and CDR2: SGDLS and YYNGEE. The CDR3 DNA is TGTGCCAGCAGCGTAGTGCCCCTAGAGACCCAGTACTTC. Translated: CASSVVPLETQYF.

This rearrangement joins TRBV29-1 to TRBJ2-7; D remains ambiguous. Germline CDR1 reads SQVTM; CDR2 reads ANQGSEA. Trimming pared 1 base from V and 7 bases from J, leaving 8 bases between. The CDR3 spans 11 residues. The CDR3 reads CSVEGGAEQYF. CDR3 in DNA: TGCAGCGTTGAAGGTGGAGCGGAGCAGTACTTC.

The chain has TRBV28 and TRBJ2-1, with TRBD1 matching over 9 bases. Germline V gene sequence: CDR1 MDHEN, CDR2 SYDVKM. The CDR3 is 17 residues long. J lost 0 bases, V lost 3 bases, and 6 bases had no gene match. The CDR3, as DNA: TGTGCCAGCAGTTTCCCGGGGACAGGGAGCTCCTACAATGAGCAGTTCTTC. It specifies CASSFPGTGSSYNEQFF.

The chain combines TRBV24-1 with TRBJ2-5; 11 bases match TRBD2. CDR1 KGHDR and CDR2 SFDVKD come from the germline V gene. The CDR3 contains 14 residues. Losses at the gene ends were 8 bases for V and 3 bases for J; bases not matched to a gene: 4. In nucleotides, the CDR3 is TGTGCCACCATGACTAGCGGGGTTGAAGAGACCCAGTACTTC. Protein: CATMTSGVEETQYF.